What follows describes a single TCR beta chain. Antigen specificity is unknown. The data were taken from a study of T cell therapy after organ transplantation. Indicated time point: 20-29 weeks after completion of therapy. Sequenced by immunoSEQ multiplex PCR; TCRdb stores in-frame clones only, minus some. The repertoire holds about 17,000 clones, with 85% as singletons. V was cut by 4 bases and J by 2 bases, with 0 bases left in between. The V gene's germline CDR1 is SNHLY and CDR2 FYNNEI. The CDR3 runs to 10 residues. The chain combines TRBV2 with TRBJ2-7, with D unresolved. Sequencing was performed on CD8+ T cells from blood, taken after autologous CMV-specific T cell therapy. The TCR originated in a human patient who had received a solid organ transplant and had CMV disease. The T cells may come from the graft donor. CDR3 in DNA: TGTGCCAGCAGTGCCTACGAGCAGTACTTC. Its translation: CASSAYEQYF.